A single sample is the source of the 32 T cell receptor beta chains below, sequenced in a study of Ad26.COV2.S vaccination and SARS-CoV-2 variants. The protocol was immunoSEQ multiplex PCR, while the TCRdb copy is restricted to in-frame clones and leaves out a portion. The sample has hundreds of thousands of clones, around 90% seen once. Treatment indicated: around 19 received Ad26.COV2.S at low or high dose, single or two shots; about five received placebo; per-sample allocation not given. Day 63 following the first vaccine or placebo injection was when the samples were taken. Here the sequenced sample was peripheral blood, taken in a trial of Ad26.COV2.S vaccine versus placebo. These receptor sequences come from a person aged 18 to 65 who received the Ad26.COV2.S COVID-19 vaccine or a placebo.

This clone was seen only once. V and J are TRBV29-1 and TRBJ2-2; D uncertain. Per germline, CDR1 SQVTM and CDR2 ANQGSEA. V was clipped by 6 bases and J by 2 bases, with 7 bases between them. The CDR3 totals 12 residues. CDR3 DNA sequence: TGCAGCGTCCCCTTTAACACCGGGGAGCTGTTTTTT. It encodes CSVPFNTGELFF.

Here the CDR3 DNA reads TGTGCCAGCAGCTTGGGAAGCGGGAGCACAGATACGCAGTATTTT. Its translation is CASSLGSGSTDTQYF. This chain links TRBV7-3 with TRBJ2-3; maybe TRBD2 (6 bases). Deletions cut 3 bases from V and 0 bases from J, with 10 bases between. CDR3 length: 15 amino acids. Germline V gives CDR1 SGHTA, CDR2 FQGTGA.

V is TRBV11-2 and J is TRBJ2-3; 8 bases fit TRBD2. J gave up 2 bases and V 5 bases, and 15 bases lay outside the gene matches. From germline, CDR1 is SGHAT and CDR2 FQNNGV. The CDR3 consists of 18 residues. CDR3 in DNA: TGTGCCAGCAGCCGGCGCGGTGTTTTGGGACTAGTCACAGATACGCAGTATTTT. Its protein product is CASSRRGVLGLVTDTQYF.

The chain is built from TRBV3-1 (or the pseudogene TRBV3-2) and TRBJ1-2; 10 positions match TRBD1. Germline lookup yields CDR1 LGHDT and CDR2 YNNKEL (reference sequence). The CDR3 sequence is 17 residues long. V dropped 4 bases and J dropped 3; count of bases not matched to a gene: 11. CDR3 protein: CASSRRGQGRYDYGYTF. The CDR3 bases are TGTGCCAGCAGCCGAAGGGGACAGGGGCGTTATGACTATGGCTACACCTTC.

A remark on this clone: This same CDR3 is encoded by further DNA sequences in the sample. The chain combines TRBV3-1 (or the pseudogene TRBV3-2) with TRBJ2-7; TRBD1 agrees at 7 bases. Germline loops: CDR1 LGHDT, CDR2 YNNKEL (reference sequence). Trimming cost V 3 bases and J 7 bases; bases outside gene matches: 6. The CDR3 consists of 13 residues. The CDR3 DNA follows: TGTGCCAGCAGCCAGGACAGGACGGGTGAGCAGTACTTC. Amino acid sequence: CASSQDRTGEQYF.

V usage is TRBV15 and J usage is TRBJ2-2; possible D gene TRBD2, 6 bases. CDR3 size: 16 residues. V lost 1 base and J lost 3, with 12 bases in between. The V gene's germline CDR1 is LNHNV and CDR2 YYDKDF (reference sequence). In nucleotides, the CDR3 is TGTGCCACCAGCAGAGTGGGGGGAGTCGACACCGGGGAGCTGTTTTTT. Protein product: CATSRVGGVDTGELFF.

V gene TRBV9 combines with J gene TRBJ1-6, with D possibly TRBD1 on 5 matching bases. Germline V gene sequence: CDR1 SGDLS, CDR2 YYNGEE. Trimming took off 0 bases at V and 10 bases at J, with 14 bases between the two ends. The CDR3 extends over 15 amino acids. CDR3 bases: TGTGCCAGCAGCGTAGATCGGCAGGGCGGGTCACCCCTCCACTTT. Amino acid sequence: CASSVDRQGGSPLHF.

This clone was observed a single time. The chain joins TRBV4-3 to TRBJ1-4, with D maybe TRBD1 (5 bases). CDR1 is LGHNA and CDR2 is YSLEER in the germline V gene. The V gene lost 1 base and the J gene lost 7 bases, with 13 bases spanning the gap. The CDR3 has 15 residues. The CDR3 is CASSQGGRAGEKLFF. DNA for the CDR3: TGCGCCAGCAGCCAAGGGGGCAGGGCAGGTGAAAAACTGTTTTTT.

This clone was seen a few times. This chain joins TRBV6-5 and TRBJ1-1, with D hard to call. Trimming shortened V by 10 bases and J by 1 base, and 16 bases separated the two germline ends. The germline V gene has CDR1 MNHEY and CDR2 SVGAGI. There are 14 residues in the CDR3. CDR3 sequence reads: CATQSVRENTEAFF. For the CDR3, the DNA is TGTGCCACCCAATCGGTCCGGGAGAACACTGAAGCTTTCTTT.

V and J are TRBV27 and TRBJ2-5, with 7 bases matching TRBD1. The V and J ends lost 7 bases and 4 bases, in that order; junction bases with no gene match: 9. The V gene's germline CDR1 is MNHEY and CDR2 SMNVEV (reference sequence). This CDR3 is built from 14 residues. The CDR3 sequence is CASTPRGLRETQYF. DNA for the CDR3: TGTGCCAGCACCCCAAGGGGGCTACGAGAGACCCAGTACTTC.

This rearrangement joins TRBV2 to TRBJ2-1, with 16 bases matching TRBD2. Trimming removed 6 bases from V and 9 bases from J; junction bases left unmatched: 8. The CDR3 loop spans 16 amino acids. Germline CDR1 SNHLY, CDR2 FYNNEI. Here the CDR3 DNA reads TGTGCCAGCAGGACAGGGGGGACTAGCGGGAGGGGTGAGCAGTTCTTC. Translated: CASRTGGTSGRGEQFF.

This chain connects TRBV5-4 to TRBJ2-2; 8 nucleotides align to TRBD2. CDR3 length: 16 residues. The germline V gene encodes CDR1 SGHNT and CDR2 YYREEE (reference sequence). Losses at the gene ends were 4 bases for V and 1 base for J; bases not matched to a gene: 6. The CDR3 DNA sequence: TGTGCCAGCAGCACGTTAGCGGGGCTGAACACCGGGGAGCTGTTTTTT. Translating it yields CASSTLAGLNTGELFF.

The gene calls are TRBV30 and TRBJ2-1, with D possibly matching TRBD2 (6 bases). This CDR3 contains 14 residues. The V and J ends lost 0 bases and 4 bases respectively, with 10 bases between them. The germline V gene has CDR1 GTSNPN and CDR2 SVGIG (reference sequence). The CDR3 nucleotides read TGTGCCTGGAGTGTACTTGCGGGGTACAATGAGCAGTTCTTC. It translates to CAWSVLAGYNEQFF.

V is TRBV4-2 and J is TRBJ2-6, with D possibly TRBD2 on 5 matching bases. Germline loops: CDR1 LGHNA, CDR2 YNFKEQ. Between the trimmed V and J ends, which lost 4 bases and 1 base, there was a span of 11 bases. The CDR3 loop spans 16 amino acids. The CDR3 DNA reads TGTGCCAGCAGCCGGGCCGAGGGTTCTGGGGCCAACGTCCTGACTTTC. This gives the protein CASSRAEGSGANVLTF.

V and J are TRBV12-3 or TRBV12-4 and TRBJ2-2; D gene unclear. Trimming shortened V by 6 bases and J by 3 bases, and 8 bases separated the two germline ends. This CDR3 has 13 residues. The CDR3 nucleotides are TGTGCCAGCAGCCCTAGGGACACCGGGGAGCTGTTTTTT. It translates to CASSPRDTGELFF.

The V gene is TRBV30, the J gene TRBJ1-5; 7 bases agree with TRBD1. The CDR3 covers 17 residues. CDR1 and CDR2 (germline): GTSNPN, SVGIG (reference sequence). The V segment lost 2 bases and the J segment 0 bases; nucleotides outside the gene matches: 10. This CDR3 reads CAWSPQGRQGSNQPQHF. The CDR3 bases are TGTGCCTGGAGTCCCCAGGGTCGACAGGGTAGCAATCAGCCCCAGCATTTT. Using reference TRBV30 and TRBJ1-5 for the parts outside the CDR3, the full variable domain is SQTIHQWPATLVQPVGSPLSLECTVEGTSNPNLYWYRQAAGRGLQLLFYSVGIGQISSEVPQNLSASRPQDRQFILSSKKLLLSDSGFYLCAWSPQGRQGSNQPQHFGDGTRLSIL.

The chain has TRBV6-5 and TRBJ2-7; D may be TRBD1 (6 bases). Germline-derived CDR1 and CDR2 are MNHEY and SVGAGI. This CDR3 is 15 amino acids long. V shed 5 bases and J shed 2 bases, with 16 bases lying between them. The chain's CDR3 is CASSPTTGPAYEQYF. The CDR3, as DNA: TGTGCCAGCAGTCCCACGACAGGACCCGCCTACGAGCAGTACTTC.

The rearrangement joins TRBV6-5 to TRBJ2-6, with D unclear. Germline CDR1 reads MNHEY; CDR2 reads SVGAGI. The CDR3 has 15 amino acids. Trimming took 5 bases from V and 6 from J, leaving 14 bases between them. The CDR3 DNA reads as TGTGCCAGCAGTCCGACCCGTGTTGTGGCCAACGTCCTGACTTTC. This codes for CASSPTRVVANVLTF.

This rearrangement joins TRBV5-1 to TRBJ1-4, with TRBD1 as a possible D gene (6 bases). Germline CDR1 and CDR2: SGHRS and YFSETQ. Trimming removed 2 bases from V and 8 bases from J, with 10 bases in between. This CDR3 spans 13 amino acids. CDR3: CASSFGGEEKLFF. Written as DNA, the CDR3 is TGCGCCAGCAGCTTTGGGGGCGAAGAAAAACTGTTTTTT. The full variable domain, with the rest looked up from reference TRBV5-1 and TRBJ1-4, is KAGVTQTPRYLIKTRGQQVTLSCSPISGHRSVSWYQQTPGQGLQFLFEYFSETQRNKGNFPGRFSGRQFSNSRSEMNVSTLELGDSALYLCASSFGGEEKLFFGSGTQLSVL.

CDR3 protein: CASSQGESGHGGYTF. The CDR3 nucleotides are TGCGCCAGCAGCCAAGGCGAATCGGGCCATGGGGGCTACACCTTC. V is TRBV4-3 and J is TRBJ1-2, with D unclear. Trimming left V 1 base short and J 8 bases short, with 17 bases between. The CDR3 runs to 15 residues. Germline-derived CDR1 and CDR2 are LGHNA and YSLEER.

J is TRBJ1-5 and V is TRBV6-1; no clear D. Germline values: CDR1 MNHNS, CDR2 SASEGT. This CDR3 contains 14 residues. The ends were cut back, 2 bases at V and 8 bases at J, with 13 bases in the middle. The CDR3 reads CASSEPTMLEPQHF. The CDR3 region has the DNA TGTGCCAGCAGTGAACCGACAATGTTGGAGCCCCAGCATTTT.

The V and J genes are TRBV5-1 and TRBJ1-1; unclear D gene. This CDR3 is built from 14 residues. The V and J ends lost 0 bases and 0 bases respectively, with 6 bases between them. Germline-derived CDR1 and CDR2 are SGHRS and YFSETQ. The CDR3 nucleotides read TGCGCCAGCAGCTTGGTTGACATGAACACTGAAGCTTTCTTT. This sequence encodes CASSLVDMNTEAFF.

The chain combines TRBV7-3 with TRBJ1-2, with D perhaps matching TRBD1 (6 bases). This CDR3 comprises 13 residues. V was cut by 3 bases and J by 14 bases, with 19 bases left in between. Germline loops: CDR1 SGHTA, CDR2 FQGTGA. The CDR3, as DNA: TGTGCCAGCAGCTTGAGCCCCAGACAGGAATGGACCTTC. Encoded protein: CASSLSPRQEWTF. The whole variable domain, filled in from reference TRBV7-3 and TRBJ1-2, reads GAGVSQTPSNKVTEKGKYVELRCDPISGHTALYWYRQSLGQGPEFLIYFQGTGAADDSGLPNDRFFAVRPEGSVSTLKIQRTERGDSAVYLCASSLSPRQEWTFGSGTRLTVV.

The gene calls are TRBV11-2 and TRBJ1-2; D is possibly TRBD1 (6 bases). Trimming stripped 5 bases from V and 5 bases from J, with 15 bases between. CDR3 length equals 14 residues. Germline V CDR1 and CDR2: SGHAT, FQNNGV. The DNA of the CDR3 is TGTGCCAGCAGCCCCAGTTCGACAGGTTATGGCTACACCTTC. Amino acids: CASSPSSTGYGYTF.

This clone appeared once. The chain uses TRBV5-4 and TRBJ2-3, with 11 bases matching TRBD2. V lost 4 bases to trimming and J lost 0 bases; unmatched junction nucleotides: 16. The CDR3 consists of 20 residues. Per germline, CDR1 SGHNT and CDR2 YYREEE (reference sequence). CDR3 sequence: CASSDRGSLAGGTSTDTQYF. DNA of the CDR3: TGTGCCAGCAGCGACAGGGGGAGCCTAGCGGGGGGCACTAGCACAGATACGCAGTATTTT.

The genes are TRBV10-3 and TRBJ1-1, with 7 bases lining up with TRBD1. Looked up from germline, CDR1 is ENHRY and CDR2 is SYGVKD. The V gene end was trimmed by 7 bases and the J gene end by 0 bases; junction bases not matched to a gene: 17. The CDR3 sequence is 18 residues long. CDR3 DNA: TGTGCCATCAAGGAACGGATCGGGACAGTTTCCATGAACACTGAAGCTTTCTTT. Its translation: CAIKERIGTVSMNTEAFF.

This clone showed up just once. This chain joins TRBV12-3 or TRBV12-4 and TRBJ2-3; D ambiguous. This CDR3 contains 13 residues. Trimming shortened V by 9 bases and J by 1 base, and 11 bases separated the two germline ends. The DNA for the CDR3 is TGTGCCAGTGCACAGTGGGGCACAGATACGCAGTATTTT. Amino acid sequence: CASAQWGTDTQYF.

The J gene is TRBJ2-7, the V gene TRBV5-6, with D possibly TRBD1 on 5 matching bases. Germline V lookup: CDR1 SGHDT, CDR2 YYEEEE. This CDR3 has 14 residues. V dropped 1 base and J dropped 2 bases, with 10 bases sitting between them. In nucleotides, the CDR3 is TGTGCCAGCAGCTTGACTACAGGTACCTACGAGCAGTACTTC. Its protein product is CASSLTTGTYEQYF.

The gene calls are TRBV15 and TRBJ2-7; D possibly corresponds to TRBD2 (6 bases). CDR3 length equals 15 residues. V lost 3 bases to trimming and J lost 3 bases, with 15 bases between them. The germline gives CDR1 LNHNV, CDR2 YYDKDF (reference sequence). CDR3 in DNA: TGTGCCACCAGCAGTGTTTCCGGGGGTCGCTACGAGCAGTACTTC. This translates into CATSSVSGGRYEQYF.

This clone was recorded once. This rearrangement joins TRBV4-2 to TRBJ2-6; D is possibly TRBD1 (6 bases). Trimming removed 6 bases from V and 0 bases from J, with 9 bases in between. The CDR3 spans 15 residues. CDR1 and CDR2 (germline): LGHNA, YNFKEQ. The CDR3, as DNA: TGTGCCAGCAGTCTACAGGGCTCTGGGGCCAACGTCCTGACTTTC. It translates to CASSLQGSGANVLTF.

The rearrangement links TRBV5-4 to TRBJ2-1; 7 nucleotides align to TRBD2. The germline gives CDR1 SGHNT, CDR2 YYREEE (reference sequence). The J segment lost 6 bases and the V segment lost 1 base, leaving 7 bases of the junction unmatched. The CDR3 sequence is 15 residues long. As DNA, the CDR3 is TGTGCCAGCAGCTTGACCGGGGAGGGCCTCAATGAGCAGTTCTTC. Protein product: CASSLTGEGLNEQFF.

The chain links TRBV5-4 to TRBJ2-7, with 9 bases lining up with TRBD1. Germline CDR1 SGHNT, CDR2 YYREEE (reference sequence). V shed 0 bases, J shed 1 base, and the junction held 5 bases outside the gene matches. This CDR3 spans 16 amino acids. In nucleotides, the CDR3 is TGTGCCAGCAGCTTGGCGGGACAGGGAGTATCCTACGAGCAGTACTTC. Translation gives CASSLAGQGVSYEQYF. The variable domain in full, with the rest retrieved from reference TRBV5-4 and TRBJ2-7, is ETGVTQSPTHLIKTRGQQVTLRCSSQSGHNTVSWYQQALGQGPQFIFQYYREEENGRGNFPPRFSGLQFPNYSSELNVNALELDDSALYLCASSLAGQGVSYEQYFGPGTRLTVT.